The T cell receptor (beta chain) under discussion was sequenced for a study of OX40 agonist ivuxolimab in advanced cancers. Turning to the study itself: At about 81% male, the cohort had a mean age of 60 years, ranging from about 23 to 79.

Germline assignment: CDR1 SGHRS and CDR2 YFSETQ. V lost 0 bases and J lost 2, with 7 bases in between. The CDR3 totals 14 residues. Method: immunoSEQ multiplex PCR; TCRdb's copy keeps in-frame clones and lacks some. The sample lists under 80,000 clones, roughly 85% occurring once. The sequencing used CD4+ or CD8+ T cells sorted from blood, collected in a trial of the OX40 agonist ivuxolimab. This rearrangement joins TRBV5-1 to TRBJ2-3; unclear D gene. The receptor comes from an adult with an advanced solid tumor such as melanoma, head and neck, liver or kidney cancer. CDR3 in DNA: TGCGCCAGCAGCTTGGTGGGGTTCACAGATACGCAGTATTTT. This translates into CASSLVGFTDTQYF.